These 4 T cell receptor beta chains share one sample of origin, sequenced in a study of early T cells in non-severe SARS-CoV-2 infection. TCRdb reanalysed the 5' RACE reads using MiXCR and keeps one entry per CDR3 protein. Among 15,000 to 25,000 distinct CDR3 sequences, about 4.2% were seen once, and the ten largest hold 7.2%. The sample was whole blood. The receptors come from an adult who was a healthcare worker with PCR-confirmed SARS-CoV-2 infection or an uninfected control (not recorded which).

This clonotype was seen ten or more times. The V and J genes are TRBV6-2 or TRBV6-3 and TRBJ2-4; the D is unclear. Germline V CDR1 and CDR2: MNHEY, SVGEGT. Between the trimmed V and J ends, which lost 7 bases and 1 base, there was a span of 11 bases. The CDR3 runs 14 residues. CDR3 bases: TGTGCCAGCACCCCCTCGGCGGCCAAAAACATTCAGTACTTC. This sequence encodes CASTPSAAKNIQYF.

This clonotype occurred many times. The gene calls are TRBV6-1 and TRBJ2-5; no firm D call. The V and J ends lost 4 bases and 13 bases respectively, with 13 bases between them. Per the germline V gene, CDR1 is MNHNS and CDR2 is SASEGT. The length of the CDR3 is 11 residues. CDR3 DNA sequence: TGTGCCAGCAGTGGGACGGTGGATCCGTACTTC. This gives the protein CASSGTVDPYF.

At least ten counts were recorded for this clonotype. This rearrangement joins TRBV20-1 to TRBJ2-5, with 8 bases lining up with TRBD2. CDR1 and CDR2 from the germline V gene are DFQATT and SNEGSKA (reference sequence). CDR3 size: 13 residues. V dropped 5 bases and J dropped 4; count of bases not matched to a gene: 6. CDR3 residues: CSAPPSGRETQYF. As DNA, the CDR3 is TGCAGTGCTCCCCCAAGCGGGAGAGAGACCCAGTACTTC.

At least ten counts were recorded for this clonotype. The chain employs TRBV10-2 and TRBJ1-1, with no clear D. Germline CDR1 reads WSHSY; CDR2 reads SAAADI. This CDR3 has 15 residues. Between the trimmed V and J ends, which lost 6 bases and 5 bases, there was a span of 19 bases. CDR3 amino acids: CASRDSGTTGTEAFF. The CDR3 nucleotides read TGCGCCAGCAGAGATAGCGGTACGACGGGAACTGAAGCTTTCTTT.